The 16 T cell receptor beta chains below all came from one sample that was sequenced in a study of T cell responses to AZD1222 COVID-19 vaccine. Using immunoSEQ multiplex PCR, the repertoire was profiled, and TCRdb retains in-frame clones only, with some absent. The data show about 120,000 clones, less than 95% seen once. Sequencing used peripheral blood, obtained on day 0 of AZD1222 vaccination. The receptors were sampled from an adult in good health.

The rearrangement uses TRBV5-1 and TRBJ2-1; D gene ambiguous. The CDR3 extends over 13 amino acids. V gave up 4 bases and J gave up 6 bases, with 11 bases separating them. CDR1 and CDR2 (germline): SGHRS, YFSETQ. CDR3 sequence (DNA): TGCGCCAGCAGCCCGAGTGGTGGCAATGAGCAGTTCTTC. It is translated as CASSPSGGNEQFF.

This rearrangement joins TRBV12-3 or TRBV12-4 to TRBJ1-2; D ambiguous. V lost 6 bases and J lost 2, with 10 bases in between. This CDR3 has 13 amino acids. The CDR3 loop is CASSRGSNYGYTF. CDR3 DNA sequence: TGTGCCAGCAGCCGGGGTTCAAACTATGGCTACACCTTC.

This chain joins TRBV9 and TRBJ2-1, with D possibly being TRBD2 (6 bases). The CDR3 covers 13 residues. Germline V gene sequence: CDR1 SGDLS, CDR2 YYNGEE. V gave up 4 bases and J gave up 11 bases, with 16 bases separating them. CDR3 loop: CASSLSEGGKQFF. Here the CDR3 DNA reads TGTGCCAGCAGCCTCAGTGAAGGCGGGAAGCAGTTCTTC. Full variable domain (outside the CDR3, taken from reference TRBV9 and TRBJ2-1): DSGVTQTPKHLITATGQRVTLRCSPRSGDLSVYWYQQSLDQGLQFLIQYYNGEERAKGNILERFSAQQFPDLHSELNLSSLELGDSALYFCASSLSEGGKQFFGPGTRLTVL.

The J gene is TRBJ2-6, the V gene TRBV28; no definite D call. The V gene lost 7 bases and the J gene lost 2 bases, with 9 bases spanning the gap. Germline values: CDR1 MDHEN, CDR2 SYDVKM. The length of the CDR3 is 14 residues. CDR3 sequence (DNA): TGTGCCAGCAACCTCTGGGCTGGGGCCAACGTCCTGACTTTC. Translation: CASNLWAGANVLTF.

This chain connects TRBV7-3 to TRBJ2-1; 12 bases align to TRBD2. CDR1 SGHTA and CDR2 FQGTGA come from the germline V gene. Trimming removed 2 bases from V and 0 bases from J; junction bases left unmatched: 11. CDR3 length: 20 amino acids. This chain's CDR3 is CASSLRLGLAGSGSYNEQFF. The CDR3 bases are TGTGCCAGCAGCTTACGGTTAGGACTAGCGGGGTCGGGCTCCTACAATGAGCAGTTCTTC.

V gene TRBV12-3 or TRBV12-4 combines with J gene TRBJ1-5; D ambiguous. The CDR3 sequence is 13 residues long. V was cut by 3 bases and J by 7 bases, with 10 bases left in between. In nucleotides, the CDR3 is TGTGCCAGCAGTTTTACCAGGCGGCAGCCCCAGCATTTT. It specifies CASSFTRRQPQHF.

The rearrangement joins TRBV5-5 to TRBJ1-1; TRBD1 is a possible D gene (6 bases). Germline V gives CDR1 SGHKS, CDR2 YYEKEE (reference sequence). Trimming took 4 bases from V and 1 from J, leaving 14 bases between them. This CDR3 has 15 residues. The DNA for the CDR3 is TGTGCCAGCAGCGACCGGGACACCTGGAACACTGAAGCTTTCTTT. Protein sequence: CASSDRDTWNTEAFF.

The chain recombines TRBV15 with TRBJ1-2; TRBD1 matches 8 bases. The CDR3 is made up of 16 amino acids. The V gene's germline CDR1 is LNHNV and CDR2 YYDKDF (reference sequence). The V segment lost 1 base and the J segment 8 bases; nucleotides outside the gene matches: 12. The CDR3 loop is CATSRAGQGDMTGYTF. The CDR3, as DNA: TGTGCCACCAGCAGAGCCGGACAGGGCGATATGACAGGCTACACCTTC.

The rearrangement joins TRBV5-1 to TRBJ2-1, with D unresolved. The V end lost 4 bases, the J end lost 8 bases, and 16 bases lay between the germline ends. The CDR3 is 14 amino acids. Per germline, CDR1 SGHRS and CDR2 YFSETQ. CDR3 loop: CASSLDHPRDEQFF. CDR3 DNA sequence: TGCGCCAGCAGCCTCGACCACCCTCGGGATGAGCAGTTCTTC.

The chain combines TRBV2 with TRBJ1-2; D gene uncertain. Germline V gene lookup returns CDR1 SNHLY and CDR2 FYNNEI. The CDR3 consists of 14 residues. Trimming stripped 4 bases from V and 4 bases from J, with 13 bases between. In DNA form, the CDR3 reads TGTGCCAGCAGTGTAGCGACGGGTGCCTATGGCTACACCTTC. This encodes CASSVATGAYGYTF.

The CDR3 DNA reads TGTGCCAGCAGCAAACGGGGAGGTAATAGCAATCAGCCCCAGCATTTT. Encoded protein: CASSKRGGNSNQPQHF. The chain links TRBV7-6 to TRBJ1-5; D is unclear. The V gene's germline CDR1 is SGHVS and CDR2 FNYEAQ. V dropped 5 bases and J dropped 0 bases, with 14 bases sitting between them. This CDR3 region has 16 residues.

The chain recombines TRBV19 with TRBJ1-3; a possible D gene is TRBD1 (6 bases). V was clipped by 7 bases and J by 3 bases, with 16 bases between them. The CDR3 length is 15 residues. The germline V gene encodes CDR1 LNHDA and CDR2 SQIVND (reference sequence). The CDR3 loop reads CASTTMGASGNTIYF. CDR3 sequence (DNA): TGTGCCAGTACCACAATGGGGGCTAGTGGAAACACCATATATTTT.

In DNA form, the CDR3 reads TGTGCCAGCAGCTCCTGGGGGACTAGCGGGAGTAGGGGAGATGAGCAGTTCTTC. It is translated as CASSSWGTSGSRGDEQFF. This chain connects TRBV11-2 to TRBJ2-1, with 14 bases aligning to TRBD2. This CDR3 has 18 amino acids. The junction had 13 bases not matched to a gene; V was cut back by 4 bases and J by 8 bases. From germline, CDR1 is SGHAT and CDR2 FQNNGV.

CDR3 residues: CASSIKQGTEAFF. The CDR3 DNA reads TGTGCCAGCAGTATAAAGCAGGGAACTGAAGCTTTCTTT. The chain employs TRBV12-3 or TRBV12-4 and TRBJ1-1, with D maybe TRBD1 (5 bases). Trimming took 5 bases from V and 5 from J, leaving 12 bases between them. The CDR3 spans 13 residues.

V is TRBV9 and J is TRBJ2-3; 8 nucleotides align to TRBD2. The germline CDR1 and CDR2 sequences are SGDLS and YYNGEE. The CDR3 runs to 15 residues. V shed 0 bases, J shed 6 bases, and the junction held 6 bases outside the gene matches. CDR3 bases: TGTGCCAGCAGCGTAGGGGTGTCGGGAGGGGATACGCAGTATTTT. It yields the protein CASSVGVSGGDTQYF.

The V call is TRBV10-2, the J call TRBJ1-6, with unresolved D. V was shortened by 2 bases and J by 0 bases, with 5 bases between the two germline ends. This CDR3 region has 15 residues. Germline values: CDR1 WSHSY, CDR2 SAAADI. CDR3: CASSEGDSYNSPLHF. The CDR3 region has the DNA TGCGCCAGCAGTGAGGGGGACTCCTATAATTCACCCCTCCACTTT.